These 3 T cell receptor beta chains came from one sample sequenced in a study of OX40 agonist ivuxolimab in advanced cancers. Clones were sequenced by immunoSEQ multiplex PCR, and TCRdb holds only the in-frame ones, with some missing. Among roughly 84,000 clones listed, about 84% were seen once. The specimen comprised CD4+ or CD8+ T cells sorted from blood, sampled in a trial of the OX40 agonist ivuxolimab. Receptor source: an adult with an advanced solid tumor such as melanoma, head and neck, liver or kidney cancer.

This chain uses TRBV5-4 with TRBJ2-6; D is unresolved. The germline V gene has CDR1 SGHNT and CDR2 YYREEE (reference sequence). The length of the CDR3 is 14 residues. Deletions cut 4 bases from V and 1 base from J, with 6 bases between. In nucleotides, the CDR3 is TGTGCCAGCAGCCTCCAATCTGGGGCCAACGTCCTGACTTTC. Protein product: CASSLQSGANVLTF.

The rearrangement joins TRBV7-2 to TRBJ1-2; D call uncertain. This CDR3 has 13 amino acids. The germline V gene encodes CDR1 SGHTA and CDR2 FQGNSA. Trimming removed 5 bases at V and 3 bases at J, with 10 bases between. The CDR3 region has the DNA TGTGCCAGCAGCCCCAGTGGGGACTATGGCTACACCTTC. This translates into CASSPSGDYGYTF. The full variable domain, completed using reference TRBV7-2 and TRBJ1-2, is GAGVSQSPSNKVTEKGKDVELRCDPISGHTALYWYRQSLGQGLEFLIYFQGNSAPDKSGLPSDRFSAERTGGSVSTLTIQRTQQEDSAVYLCASSPSGDYGYTFGSGTRLTVV.

The chain joins TRBV5-1 to TRBJ2-5; no clear D gene. V lost 6 bases, J lost 2 bases, and 14 bases lay in between. The CDR3 has 14 amino acids. Germline CDR1 reads SGHRS; CDR2 reads YFSETQ. The CDR3 loop reads CASTTQTSQETQYF. The DNA for the CDR3 is TGCGCCAGCACAACACAGACCTCGCAAGAGACCCAGTACTTC.